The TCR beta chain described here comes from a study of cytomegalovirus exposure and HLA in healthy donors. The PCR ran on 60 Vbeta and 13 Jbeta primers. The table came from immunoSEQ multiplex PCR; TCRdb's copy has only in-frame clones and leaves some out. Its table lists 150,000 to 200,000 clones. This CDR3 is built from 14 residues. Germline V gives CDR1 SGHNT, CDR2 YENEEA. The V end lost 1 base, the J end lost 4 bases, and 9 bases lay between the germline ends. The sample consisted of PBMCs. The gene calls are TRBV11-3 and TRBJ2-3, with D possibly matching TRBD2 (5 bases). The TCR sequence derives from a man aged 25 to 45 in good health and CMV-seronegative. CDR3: CASSLVAGADTQYF. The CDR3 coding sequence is TGTGCCAGCAGCTTAGTCGCGGGCGCAGATACGCAGTATTTT.